Here is one T cell receptor beta chain with its context. What it binds is not known. The sample belongs to a study of human thymus T cells. The CDR3 consists of 15 residues. The V gene lost 4 bases and the J gene lost 0 bases, with 13 bases spanning the gap. Germline lookup yields CDR1 SGHNT and CDR2 YYREEE (reference sequence). Only in-frame clones appear in the TCRdb table, and some are missing; sequencing was by immunoSEQ multiplex PCR. The table shows approximately 70,000 clones, with over 85% occurring only once. Study outcomes and limitations: What related research reported was that thymic repertoires overlapped highly among unrelated individuals.

Corrective cardiac operations yielded the resected thymus tissue. Corrective surgery for congenital heart defects was being performed on the healthy Finnish infants who served as donors. This sequence was found in a girl under three years old with a congenital heart defect but otherwise immunologically healthy. J is TRBJ1-1 and V is TRBV5-4; tentatively, D is TRBD1 (5 bases). Sequencing was performed on thymus tissue. The CDR3 bases are TGTGCCAGCAGCCCGGGACCTACCATGAACACTGAAGCTTTCTTT. This sequence encodes CASSPGPTMNTEAFF.